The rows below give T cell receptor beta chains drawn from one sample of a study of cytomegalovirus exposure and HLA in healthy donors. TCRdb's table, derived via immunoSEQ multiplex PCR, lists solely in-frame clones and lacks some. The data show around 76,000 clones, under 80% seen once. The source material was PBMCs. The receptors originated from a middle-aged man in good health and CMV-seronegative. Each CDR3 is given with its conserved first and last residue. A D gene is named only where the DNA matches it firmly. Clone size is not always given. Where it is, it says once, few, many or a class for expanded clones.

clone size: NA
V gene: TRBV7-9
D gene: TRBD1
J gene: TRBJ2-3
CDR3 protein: CASSPGQLGPDTQYF
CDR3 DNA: TGTGCCAGCAGCCCGGGACAGCTAGGGCCAGATACGCAGTATTTT

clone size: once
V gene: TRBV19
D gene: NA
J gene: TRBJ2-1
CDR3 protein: CASSIPRRDYNEQFF
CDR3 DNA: TGTGCCAGTAGTATACCCCGGCGGGACTACAATGAGCAGTTCTTC

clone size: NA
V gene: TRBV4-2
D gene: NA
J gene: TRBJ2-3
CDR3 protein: CASSQEGGRGTDTQYF
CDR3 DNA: TGTGCCAGCAGCCAAGAGGGCGGCAGGGGCACAGATACGCAGTATTTT

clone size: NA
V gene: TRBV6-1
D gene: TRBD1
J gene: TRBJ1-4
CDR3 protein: CASTAGGLANEKLFF
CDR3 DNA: TGTGCCAGCACGGCAGGGGGCTTGGCTAATGAAAAACTGTTTTTT

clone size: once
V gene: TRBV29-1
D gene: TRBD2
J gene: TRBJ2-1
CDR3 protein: CSVEVTSGRSEQFF
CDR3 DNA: TGCAGCGTTGAGGTGACTAGCGGGAGAAGTGAGCAGTTCTTC

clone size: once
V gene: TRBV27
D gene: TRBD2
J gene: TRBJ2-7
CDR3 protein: CASTPSGGRPYEQYF
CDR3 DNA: TGTGCCAGCACCCCCTCGGGGGGGCGCCCCTACGAGCAGTACTTC

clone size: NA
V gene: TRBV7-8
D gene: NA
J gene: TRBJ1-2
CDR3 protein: CASSLSGVGGYTF
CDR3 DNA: TGTGCCAGCAGCTTATCGGGGGTTGGTGGCTACACCTTC

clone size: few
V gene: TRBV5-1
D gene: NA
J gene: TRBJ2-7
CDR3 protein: CASSFQGPPYEQYF
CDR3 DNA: TGCGCCAGCAGCTTCCAGGGGCCCCCCTACGAGCAGTACTTC

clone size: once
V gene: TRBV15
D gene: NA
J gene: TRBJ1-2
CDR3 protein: CATSREDGGTGGYTF
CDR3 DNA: TGTGCCACCAGCAGAGAAGACGGGGGAACGGGTGGCTACACCTTC

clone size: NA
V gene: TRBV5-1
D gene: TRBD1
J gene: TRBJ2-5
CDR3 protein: CASSRDRQGVETQYF
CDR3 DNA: TGCGCCAGCAGCCGCGACCGACAGGGCGTGGAGACCCAGTACTTC